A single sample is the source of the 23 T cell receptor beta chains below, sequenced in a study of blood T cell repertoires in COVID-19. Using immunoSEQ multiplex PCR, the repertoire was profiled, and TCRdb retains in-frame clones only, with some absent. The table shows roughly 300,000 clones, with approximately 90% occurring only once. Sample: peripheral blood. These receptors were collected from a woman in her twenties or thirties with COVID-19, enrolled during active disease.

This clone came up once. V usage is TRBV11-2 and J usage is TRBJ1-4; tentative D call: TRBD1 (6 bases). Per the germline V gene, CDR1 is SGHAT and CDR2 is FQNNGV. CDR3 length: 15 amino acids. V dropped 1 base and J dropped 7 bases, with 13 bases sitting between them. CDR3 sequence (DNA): TGTGCCAGCAGCTTAGTACCGGGGGGCGGTGAAAAACTGTTTTTT. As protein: CASSLVPGGGEKLFF.

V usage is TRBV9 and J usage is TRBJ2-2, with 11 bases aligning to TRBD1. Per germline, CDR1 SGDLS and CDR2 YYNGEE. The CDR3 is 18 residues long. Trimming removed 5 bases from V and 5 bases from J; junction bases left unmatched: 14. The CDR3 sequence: CASSPRTGGPLGTGELFF. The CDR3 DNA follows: TGTGCCAGCAGTCCTCGGACAGGGGGCCCGCTGGGGACCGGGGAGCTGTTTTTT. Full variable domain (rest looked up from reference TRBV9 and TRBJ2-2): DSGVTQTPKHLITATGQRVTLRCSPRSGDLSVYWYQQSLDQGLQFLIQYYNGEERAKGNILERFSAQQFPDLHSELNLSSLELGDSALYFCASSPRTGGPLGTGELFFGEGSRLTVL.

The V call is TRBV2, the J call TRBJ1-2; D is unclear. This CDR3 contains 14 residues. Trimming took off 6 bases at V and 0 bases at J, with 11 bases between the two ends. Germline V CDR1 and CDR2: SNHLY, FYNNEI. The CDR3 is CASREGGTNYGYTF. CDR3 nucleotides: TGTGCCAGCAGAGAGGGTGGTACTAACTATGGCTACACCTTC.

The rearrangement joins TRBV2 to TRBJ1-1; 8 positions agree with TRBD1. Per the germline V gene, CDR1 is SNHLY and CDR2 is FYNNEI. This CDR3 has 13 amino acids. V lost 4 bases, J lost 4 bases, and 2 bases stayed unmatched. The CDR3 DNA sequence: TGTGCCAGCAGTGGGACAGGGACCACTGAAGCTTTCTTT. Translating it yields CASSGTGTTEAFF.

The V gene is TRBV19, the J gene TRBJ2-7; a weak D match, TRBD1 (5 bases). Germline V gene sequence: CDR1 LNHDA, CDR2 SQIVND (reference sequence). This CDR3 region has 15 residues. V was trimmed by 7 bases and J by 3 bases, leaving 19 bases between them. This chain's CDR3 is CASKVGPQGFYEQYF. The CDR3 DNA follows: TGTGCCAGTAAGGTCGGTCCGCAGGGCTTCTACGAGCAGTACTTC.

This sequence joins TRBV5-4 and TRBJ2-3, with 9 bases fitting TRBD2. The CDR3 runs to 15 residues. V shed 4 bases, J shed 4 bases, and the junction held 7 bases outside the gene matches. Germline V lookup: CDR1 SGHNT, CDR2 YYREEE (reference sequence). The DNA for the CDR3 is TGTGCCAGCAGCCCGGGACTAGCAAACGCAGATACGCAGTATTTT. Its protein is CASSPGLANADTQYF.

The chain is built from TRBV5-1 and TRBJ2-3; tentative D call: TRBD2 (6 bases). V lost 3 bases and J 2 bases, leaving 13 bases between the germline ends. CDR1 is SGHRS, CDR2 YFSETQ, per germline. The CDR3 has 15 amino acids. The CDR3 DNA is TGCGCCAGCAGCTCCCGCGCGGGGCCCACAGATACGCAGTATTTT. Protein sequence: CASSSRAGPTDTQYF.

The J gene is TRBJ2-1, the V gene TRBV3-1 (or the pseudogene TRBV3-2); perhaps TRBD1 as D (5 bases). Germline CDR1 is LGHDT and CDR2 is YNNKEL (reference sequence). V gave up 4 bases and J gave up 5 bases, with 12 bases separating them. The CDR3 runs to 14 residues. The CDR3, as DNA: TGTGCCAGCAGCCGTACCGGACACAACAATGAGCAGTTCTTC. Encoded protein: CASSRTGHNNEQFF.

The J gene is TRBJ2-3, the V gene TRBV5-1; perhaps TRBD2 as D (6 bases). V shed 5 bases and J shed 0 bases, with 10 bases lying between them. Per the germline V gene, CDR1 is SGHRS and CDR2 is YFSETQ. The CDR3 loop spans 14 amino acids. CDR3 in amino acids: CASRGGDSTDTQYF. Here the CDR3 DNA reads TGCGCCAGCAGAGGCGGGGATAGCACAGATACGCAGTATTTT.

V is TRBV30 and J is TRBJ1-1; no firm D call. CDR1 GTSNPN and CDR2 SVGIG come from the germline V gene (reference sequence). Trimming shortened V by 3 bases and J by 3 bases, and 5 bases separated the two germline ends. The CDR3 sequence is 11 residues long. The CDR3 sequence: CAWRVDTEAFF. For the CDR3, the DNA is TGTGCCTGGAGGGTAGACACTGAAGCTTTCTTT.

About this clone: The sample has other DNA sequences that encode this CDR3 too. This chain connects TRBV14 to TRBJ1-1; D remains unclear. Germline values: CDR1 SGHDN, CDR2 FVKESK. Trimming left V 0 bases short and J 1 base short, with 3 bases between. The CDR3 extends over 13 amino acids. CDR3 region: CASSQDQNTEAFF. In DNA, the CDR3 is TGTGCCAGCAGCCAAGACCAGAACACTGAAGCTTTCTTT.

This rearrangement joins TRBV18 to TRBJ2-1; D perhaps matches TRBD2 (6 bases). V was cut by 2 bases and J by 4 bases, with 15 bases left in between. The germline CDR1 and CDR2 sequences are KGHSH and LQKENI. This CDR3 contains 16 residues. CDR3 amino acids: CASSPTGGIIYNEQFF. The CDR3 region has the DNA TGTGCCAGCTCACCAACAGGCGGGATCATTTACAATGAGCAGTTCTTC.

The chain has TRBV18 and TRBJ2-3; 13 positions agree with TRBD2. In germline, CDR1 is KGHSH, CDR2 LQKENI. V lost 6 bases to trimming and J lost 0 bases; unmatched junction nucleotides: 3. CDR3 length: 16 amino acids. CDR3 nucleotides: TGTGCCAGCTCGGGACTAGCGGGGATTAGCACAGATACGCAGTATTTT. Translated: CASSGLAGISTDTQYF.

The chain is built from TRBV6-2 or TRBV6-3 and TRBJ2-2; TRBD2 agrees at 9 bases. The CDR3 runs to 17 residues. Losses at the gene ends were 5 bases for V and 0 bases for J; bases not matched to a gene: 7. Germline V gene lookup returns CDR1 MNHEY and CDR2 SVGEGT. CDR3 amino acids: CASSLQRLAANTGELFF. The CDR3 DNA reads TGTGCCAGCAGTCTCCAGCGACTAGCGGCGAACACCGGGGAGCTGTTTTTT.

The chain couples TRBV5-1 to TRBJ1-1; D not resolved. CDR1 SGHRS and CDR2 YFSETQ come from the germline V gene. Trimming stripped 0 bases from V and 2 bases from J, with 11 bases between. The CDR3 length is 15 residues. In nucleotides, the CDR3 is TGCGCCAGCAGCTTGGGTTTGGGCTCCAACACTGAAGCTTTCTTT. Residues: CASSLGLGSNTEAFF.

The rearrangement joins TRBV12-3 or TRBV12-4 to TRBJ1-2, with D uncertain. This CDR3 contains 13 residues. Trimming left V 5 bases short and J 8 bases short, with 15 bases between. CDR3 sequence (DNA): TGTGCCAGCAGTCTTGACTCCCTAAGAGGCTACACCTTC. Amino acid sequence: CASSLDSLRGYTF.

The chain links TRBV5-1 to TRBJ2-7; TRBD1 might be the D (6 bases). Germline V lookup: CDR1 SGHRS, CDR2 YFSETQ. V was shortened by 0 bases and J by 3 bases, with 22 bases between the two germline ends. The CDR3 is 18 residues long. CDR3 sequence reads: CASSLAVSGTGLIYEQYF. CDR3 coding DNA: TGCGCCAGCAGCTTGGCAGTCAGTGGTACAGGGCTGATCTACGAGCAGTACTTC. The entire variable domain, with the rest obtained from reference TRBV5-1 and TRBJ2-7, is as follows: KAGVTQTPRYLIKTRGQQVTLSCSPISGHRSVSWYQQTPGQGLQFLFEYFSETQRNKGNFPGRFSGRQFSNSRSEMNVSTLELGDSALYLCASSLAVSGTGLIYEQYFGPGTRLTVT.

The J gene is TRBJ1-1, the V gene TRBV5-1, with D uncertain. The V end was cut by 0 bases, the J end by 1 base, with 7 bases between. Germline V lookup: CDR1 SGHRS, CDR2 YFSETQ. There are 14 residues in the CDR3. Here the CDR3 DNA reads TGCGCCAGCAGCTTGGATCCAGGGAACACTGAAGCTTTCTTT. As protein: CASSLDPGNTEAFF.

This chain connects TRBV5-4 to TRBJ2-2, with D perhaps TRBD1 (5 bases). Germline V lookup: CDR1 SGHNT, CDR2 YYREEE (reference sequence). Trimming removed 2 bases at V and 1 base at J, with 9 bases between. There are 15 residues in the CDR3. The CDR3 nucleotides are TGTGCCAGCAGCTTTAGCCAGGGGAACACCGGGGAGCTGTTTTTT. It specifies CASSFSQGNTGELFF.

The CDR3 nucleotides read TGTGCCATCAGTGAAGGACAGGGTGACGAAAAACTGTTTTTT. Protein product: CAISEGQGDEKLFF. The chain recombines TRBV10-3 with TRBJ1-4; 8 nucleotides line up with TRBD1. J gave up 8 bases and V 3 bases, and 5 bases lay outside the gene matches. Germline V gene data show CDR1 as ENHRY and CDR2 as SYGVKD. The CDR3 is made up of 14 amino acids.

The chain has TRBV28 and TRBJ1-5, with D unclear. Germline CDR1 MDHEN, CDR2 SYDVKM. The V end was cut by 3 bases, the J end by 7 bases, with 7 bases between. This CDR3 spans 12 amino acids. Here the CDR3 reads CASSFSAQPQHF. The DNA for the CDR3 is TGTGCCAGCAGTTTTAGTGCCCAGCCCCAGCATTTT.

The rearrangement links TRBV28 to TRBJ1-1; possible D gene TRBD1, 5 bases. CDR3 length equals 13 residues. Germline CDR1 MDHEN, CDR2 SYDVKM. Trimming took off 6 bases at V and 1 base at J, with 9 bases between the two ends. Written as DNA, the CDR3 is TGTGCCAGCAGGGGGGGAGGGAACACTGAAGCTTTCTTT. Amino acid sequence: CASRGGGNTEAFF.

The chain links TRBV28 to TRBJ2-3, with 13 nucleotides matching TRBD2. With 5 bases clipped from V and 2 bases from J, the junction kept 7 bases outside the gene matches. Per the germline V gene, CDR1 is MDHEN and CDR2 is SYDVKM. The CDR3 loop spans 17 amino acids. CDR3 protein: CASSTRTSGRPTDTQYF. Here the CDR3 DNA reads TGTGCCAGCAGTACCCGGACTAGCGGGAGACCCACAGATACGCAGTATTTT.